This T cell receptor beta chain is from a study of metastatic and nonmetastatic thyroid tumors. Thyroid surgery had not been preceded by any treatment in any patient. TCRdb re-called the PCR reads with MiXCR. The profile shows some 32,000 clones, around a fifth of them singletons. This clone has ten or more counts. Trimming took 3 bases from V and 3 from J; bases not matched to a gene: 5. Germline V gene sequence: CDR1 ENHRY, CDR2 SYGVKD. The CDR3 runs 15 residues. Specimen: blood. This TCR was sampled from a female donor with papillary thyroid cancer or a benign thyroid nodule (not recorded which). Some clones in this sample may be carry-over from other donors' samples. The rearrangement joins TRBV10-3 to TRBJ1-5; 7 bases agree with TRBD1. This CDR3 is CAISDAGQANQPQHF. The CDR3 DNA sequence: TGTGCCATCAGTGATGCTGGACAGGCCAATCAGCCCCAGCATTTT.